Each of the 18 T cell receptor beta chains below was sequenced from the same sample in a study of control samples from healthy donors and cancer patients. Sequenced by immunoSEQ multiplex PCR; TCRdb stores in-frame clones only, minus some. Of tens of thousands of clones listed, roughly 91% are singletons. The sample comprised PBMCs. These receptors were obtained from a man in his fifties with lung cancer.

V usage is TRBV19 and J usage is TRBJ2-7; the D gene is possibly TRBD1 (5 bases). The CDR3 loop spans 14 amino acids. Trimming removed 3 bases at V and 2 bases at J, with 11 bases between. From germline, CDR1 is LNHDA and CDR2 SQIVND (reference sequence). The chain's CDR3 is CASSIPDRTYEQYF. For the CDR3, the DNA is TGTGCCAGTAGTATTCCCGACAGAACCTACGAGCAGTACTTC.

This clone was seen just once. The J gene is TRBJ1-1, the V gene TRBV30, with D tentatively TRBD1 (5 bases). This CDR3 spans 12 amino acids. Deletions cut 3 bases from V and 6 bases from J, with 11 bases between. Germline CDR1 GTSNPN, CDR2 SVGIG (reference sequence). CDR3 DNA: TGTGCCTGGAGGAGACAGAAACCTGAAGCTTTCTTT. Encoded protein: CAWRRQKPEAFF.

This clone was picked up a small number of times. The junction departs from the called germline gene at one end, perhaps through a read error. This rearrangement joins TRBV5-1 to TRBJ2-2, with D perhaps TRBD1 or TRBD2 (6 bases each). Germline lookup yields CDR1 SGHRS and CDR2 YFSETQ. The CDR3 length is 16 residues. The DNA for the CDR3 is TGCGCCCGCAGCTTGGCCGGAGGGGGGCATACCGGGGAGCTGTTTTTT. Amino acid sequence: CARSLAGGGHTGELFF.

This chain joins TRBV7-9 and TRBJ1-2; no reliable D call. Germline-derived CDR1 and CDR2 are SEHNR and FQNEAQ (reference sequence). The CDR3 loop spans 12 amino acids. V lost 5 bases and J lost 8, with 12 bases in between. The CDR3 DNA follows: TGTGCCAGCAGCCCTCGGACGGAGGGCTACACCTTC. As protein: CASSPRTEGYTF.

This chain joins TRBV3-1 (or the pseudogene TRBV3-2) and TRBJ1-3; D might be TRBD1 (5 bases). This CDR3 has 14 residues. V lost 1 base and J lost 4, with 8 bases in between. Per germline, CDR1 LGHDT and CDR2 YNNKEL (reference sequence). The CDR3: CASSQGQGGNTIYF. The DNA of the CDR3 is TGTGCCAGCAGCCAAGGGCAGGGAGGAAACACCATATATTTT.

The chain employs TRBV5-1 and TRBJ2-7; 9 nucleotides match TRBD1. The CDR3 extends over 14 amino acids. V gave up 3 bases and J gave up 2 bases; unmatched junction bases: 3. Germline loops: CDR1 SGHRS, CDR2 YFSETQ. CDR3 residues: CASSSGTGTYEQYF. In nucleotides, the CDR3 is TGCGCCAGCAGCTCCGGGACAGGGACCTACGAGCAGTACTTC.

This clone was recorded a few times. The V and J genes are TRBV6-2 or TRBV6-3 and TRBJ1-2; TRBD1 is a possible D gene (6 bases). The V end was cut by 6 bases, the J end by 5 bases, with 10 bases between. This CDR3 contains 12 residues. Germline V CDR1 and CDR2: MNHEY, SVGEGT. CDR3 coding DNA: TGTGCCAGCAGCCCGACAGGATATGGCTACACCTTC. Translation gives CASSPTGYGYTF.

CDR3 sequence (DNA): TGTGCCAGCAGCCTCCGAACTAGCGGGGGGGCTAAGTTCTTC. Translation gives CASSLRTSGGAKFF. The rearrangement joins TRBV7-3 to TRBJ2-1; 13 nucleotides line up with TRBD2. Trimming at V came to 5 bases and at J to 14 bases, leaving 9 bases not matched to a gene. Germline V gene lookup returns CDR1 SGHTA and CDR2 FQGTGA. This CDR3 region has 14 residues.

The chain joins TRBV10-1 to TRBJ2-7; maybe TRBD1 (6 bases). Germline-derived CDR1 and CDR2 are WNHNN and SYGVQD (reference sequence). Trimming left V 4 bases short and J 8 bases short, with 15 bases between. The CDR3 is 13 amino acids. Here the CDR3 reads CASSADRKGQQYF. The CDR3 bases are TGCGCCAGCAGTGCCGACAGGAAAGGCCAGCAGTACTTC.

The rearrangement joins TRBV9 to TRBJ2-2; TRBD2 might be the D (6 bases). This CDR3 contains 15 residues. From germline, CDR1 is SGDLS and CDR2 YYNGEE. V lost 3 bases to trimming and J lost 0 bases, with 9 bases between them. CDR3 loop: CASSDGTPNTGELFF. The CDR3 DNA follows: TGTGCCAGCAGCGACGGGACTCCGAACACCGGGGAGCTGTTTTTT.

The chain employs TRBV7-2 and TRBJ1-3; TRBD1 matches at 7 bases. Per the germline V gene, CDR1 is SGHTA and CDR2 is FQGNSA. V lost 3 bases to trimming and J lost 8 bases; unmatched junction nucleotides: 7. The CDR3 is made up of 14 amino acids. This chain's CDR3 is CASSFRGGRDTIYF. For the CDR3, the DNA is TGTGCCAGCAGCTTCAGGGGGGGACGCGACACCATATATTTT. Full variable domain (outside the CDR3, taken from reference TRBV7-2 and TRBJ1-3): GAGVSQSPSNKVTEKGKDVELRCDPISGHTALYWYRQSLGQGLEFLIYFQGNSAPDKSGLPSDRFSAERTGGSVSTLTIQRTQQEDSAVYLCASSFRGGRDTIYFGEGSWLTVV.

The chain couples TRBV6-5 to TRBJ2-5, with 9 bases that match TRBD2. Germline V gives CDR1 MNHEY, CDR2 SVGAGI. The CDR3 is 12 residues long. The V gene end was trimmed by 6 bases and the J gene end by 7 bases; junction bases not matched to a gene: 3. The CDR3 bases are TGTGCCAGCAGGTCTAGCGGGGTGACCCAGTACTTC. Its translation: CASRSSGVTQYF.

The chain combines TRBV7-9 with TRBJ2-6; D gene unclear. V was pared by 0 bases and J by 4 bases, with 10 bases between. The V gene's germline CDR1 is SEHNR and CDR2 FQNEAQ (reference sequence). The CDR3 covers 16 residues. CDR3 DNA sequence: TGTGCCAGCAGCTTAGCGGTGAGGCTCGGGGCCAACGTCCTGACTTTC. As protein: CASSLAVRLGANVLTF. Full variable domain (missing parts from reference TRBV7-9 and TRBJ2-6): DTGVSQNPRHKITKRGQNVTFRCDPISEHNRLYWYRQTLGQGPEFLTYFQNEAQLEKSRLLSDRFSAERPKGSFSTLEIQRTEQGDSAMYLCASSLAVRLGANVLTFGAGSRLTVL.

The chain is built from TRBV7-9 and TRBJ2-2; tentatively, D is TRBD1 (6 bases). Germline loops: CDR1 SEHNR, CDR2 FQNEAQ (reference sequence). This CDR3 spans 16 amino acids. Trimming left V 2 bases short and J 2 bases short, with 12 bases between. The chain's CDR3 is CASSLLPQGNTGELFF. CDR3 coding DNA: TGTGCCAGCAGCTTATTACCACAGGGAAACACCGGGGAGCTGTTTTTT.

The chain carries TRBV4-3 and TRBJ2-3; D is ambiguous. V lost 0 bases, J lost 11 bases, and 12 bases lay in between. The CDR3 consists of 13 residues. CDR1 and CDR2 from the germline V gene are LGHNA and YSLEER. The DNA of the CDR3 is TGCGCCAGCAGCCAAGATCACGGATACAAGCAGTATTTT. Amino acids: CASSQDHGYKQYF.

This rearrangement joins TRBV27 to TRBJ2-7; D possibly corresponds to TRBD2 (6 bases). The V end was cut by 6 bases, the J end by 6 bases, with 24 bases between. The CDR3 totals 16 residues. Germline CDR1 reads MNHEY; CDR2 reads SMNVEV (reference sequence). The CDR3 DNA reads as TGTGCCAGCAGCCCACGGGGGAACGGACAATATGGCGAGCAGTACTTC. Translation gives CASSPRGNGQYGEQYF.

This chain uses TRBV7-2 with TRBJ1-4; D may be TRBD1 (6 bases). Trimming cost V 4 bases and J 1 base, with 7 bases left between them. CDR1 is SGHTA, CDR2 FQGNSA, per germline. The CDR3 runs 14 residues. The CDR3 here is CASSSRGTNEKLFF. Here the CDR3 DNA reads TGTGCCAGCAGCTCCAGGGGAACTAATGAAAAACTGTTTTTT.

V is TRBV5-1 and J is TRBJ1-5; no clear D. V shed 0 bases and J shed 4 bases, with 5 bases lying between them. The CDR3 loop spans 13 amino acids. CDR1 and CDR2 from the germline V gene are SGHRS and YFSETQ. The CDR3 loop is CASSLEPNQPQHF. The CDR3 DNA sequence: TGCGCCAGCAGCTTGGAACCAAATCAGCCCCAGCATTTT.